Below, 24 T cell receptor beta chains from the same sample are listed, as sequenced in a study of T-cell memory formation after mild COVID-19. From the 5' RACE reads, TCRdb called clonotypes with MiXCR, one entry per CDR3 protein. The repertoire consists of approximately 430,000 distinct CDR3 sequences, with roughly a quarter occurring once and the leading ten covering about an eighth. The source material was PBMCs or a T cell subset sorted from them (not recorded which). Receptors were obtained from an adult woman who had mild COVID-19 (a few samples of this study predate the infection). Cell type and time point are not known.

The chain links TRBV5-5 to TRBJ1-6, with a tentative D call TRBD1 (6 bases). Per germline, CDR1 SGHKS and CDR2 YYEKEE (reference sequence). V was clipped by 0 bases and J by 10 bases, with 11 bases between them. This CDR3 is built from 14 residues. CDR3 sequence (DNA): TGTGCCAGCAGCTTGGATCAGGGGCGATCACCCCTCCACTTT. This translates into CASSLDQGRSPLHF.

The chain joins TRBV6-2 or TRBV6-3 to TRBJ1-1, with D unresolved. The length of the CDR3 is 13 residues. The germline gives CDR1 MNHEY, CDR2 SVGEGT. V lost 0 bases, J lost 7 bases, and 9 bases lay in between. DNA for the CDR3: TGTGCCAGCAGTTACTCCTTGACGGGTGAAGCTTTCTTT. Encoded protein: CASSYSLTGEAFF.

V is TRBV4-3 and J is TRBJ2-5, with TRBD2 matching 11 bases. The ends lost 5 bases at V and 4 bases at J; junction bases unmatched: 6. This CDR3 is built from 15 residues. Germline values: CDR1 LGHNA, CDR2 YSLEER. The DNA for the CDR3 is TGCGCCAGCAGCGCACGACTAGCGGGAAGAGAGACCCAGTACTTC. Amino acids: CASSARLAGRETQYF.

The chain uses TRBV5-1 and TRBJ2-7; 7 nucleotides match TRBD1. In germline, CDR1 is SGHRS, CDR2 YFSETQ. Unmatched junction bases numbered 8, after V lost 4 bases and J lost 4 bases. This CDR3 contains 14 residues. The DNA of the CDR3 is TGCGCCAGCAGCCCCACCGGGACAGTGTACGAGCAGTACTTC. This encodes CASSPTGTVYEQYF.

The chain carries TRBV18 and TRBJ2-5; D uncertain. The CDR3 runs 14 residues. Trimming cost V 1 base and J 1 base, with 7 bases left between them. The V gene's germline CDR1 is KGHSH and CDR2 LQKENI. The CDR3 here is CASSPLQFQETQYF. The CDR3, as DNA: TGTGCCAGCTCACCACTACAGTTCCAAGAGACCCAGTACTTC.

The V call is TRBV20-1, the J call TRBJ2-5; D is perhaps TRBD1 or TRBD2 (5 bases each). V shed 4 bases and J shed 0 bases, with 15 bases lying between them. CDR1 DFQATT and CDR2 SNEGSKA come from the germline V gene (reference sequence). This CDR3 spans 15 amino acids. The CDR3 region has the DNA TGCAGTGCTATGGCAGAGGGGCGATACCAAGAGACCCAGTACTTC. Protein product: CSAMAEGRYQETQYF.

A few counts support this clonotype. The V call is TRBV7-9, the J call TRBJ2-1, with 7 bases lining up with TRBD2. Germline V gene lookup returns CDR1 SEHNR and CDR2 FQNEAQ (reference sequence). The CDR3 consists of 14 residues. After removal of 4 bases from V and 7 bases from J, the junction contained 7 bases not matched to a gene. CDR3 sequence reads: CASSSPRTRNEQFF. CDR3 nucleotide sequence: TGTGCCAGCAGCTCCCCTCGGACTAGGAATGAGCAGTTCTTC.

The DNA of the CDR3 is TGTGCCAGCAGCTACCCTAGCGGGGGATACCTAAGCTCCTACAATGAGCAGTTCTTC. Its translation: CASSYPSGGYLSSYNEQFF. The rearrangement links TRBV5-6 to TRBJ2-1; 10 nucleotides line up with TRBD2. V gave up 3 bases and J gave up 0 bases; unmatched junction bases: 12. Germline V gene sequence: CDR1 SGHDT, CDR2 YYEEEE. This CDR3 has 19 residues.

This clonotype was recorded many times. The chain has TRBV12-3 or TRBV12-4 and TRBJ2-1, with D perhaps being TRBD1 or TRBD2 (5 bases each). The CDR3 has 15 residues. Trimming cost V 5 bases and J 2 bases, with 13 bases left between them. This chain's CDR3 is CASSSRDPAYNEQFF. CDR3 sequence (DNA): TGTGCCAGCAGTAGCCGGGACCCCGCCTACAATGAGCAGTTCTTC.

The chain joins TRBV12-3 or TRBV12-4 to TRBJ1-6, with unresolved D. The CDR3 length is 14 residues. V was shortened by 0 bases and J by 7 bases, with 7 bases between the two germline ends. CDR3 region: CASSLAWQNSPLHF. In DNA form, the CDR3 reads TGTGCCAGCAGTTTAGCCTGGCAAAATTCACCCCTCCACTTT.

This clonotype was detected only a few times. The chain uses TRBV3-1 and TRBJ1-2, with D possibly being TRBD1 (5 bases). Germline V gene data show CDR1 as LGHDT and CDR2 as YNNKEL (reference sequence). Trimming cost V 4 bases and J 1 base, with 19 bases left between them. This CDR3 is built from 17 residues. The CDR3 DNA reads as TGTGCCAGCAGCCGAACTGGGACGGTCCCTTATAACTATGGCTACACCTTC. This sequence encodes CASSRTGTVPYNYGYTF.

This clonotype was observed a handful of times. CDR3 DNA: TGTGCCAGCAGCCCGGAGTTTAGCACAGATACGCAGTATTTT. Encoded protein: CASSPEFSTDTQYF. The gene calls are TRBV13 and TRBJ2-3, with D hard to call. There are 14 residues in the CDR3. Per the germline V gene, CDR1 is PRHDT and CDR2 is FYEKMQ (reference sequence). The V end lost 5 bases, the J end lost 0 bases, and 9 bases lay between the germline ends.

The chain combines TRBV7-3 with TRBJ2-7; TRBD2 matches at 8 bases. V dropped 3 bases and J dropped 5; count of bases not matched to a gene: 6. The CDR3 runs 14 residues. Germline V gene sequence: CDR1 SGHTA, CDR2 FQGTGA. Here the CDR3 reads CASSFGLSGDEQYF. CDR3 nucleotides: TGTGCCAGCAGCTTCGGACTTAGCGGGGACGAGCAGTACTTC.

In its sample, this clonotype was seen a few times. The chain couples TRBV2 to TRBJ2-1, with unresolved D. V was pared by 5 bases and J by 4 bases, with 6 bases between. There are 12 residues in the CDR3. Looked up from germline, CDR1 is SNHLY and CDR2 is FYNNEI. As DNA, the CDR3 is TGTGCCAGCAGTATAGGGTACAATGAGCAGTTCTTC. It yields the protein CASSIGYNEQFF.

The chain carries TRBV10-3 and TRBJ2-1; D might be TRBD1 or TRBD2, each matching 6 bases. The CDR3 is 13 amino acids. Trimming took 10 bases from V and 4 from J, leaving 14 bases between them. Germline V gene data show CDR1 as ENHRY and CDR2 as SYGVKD. In nucleotides, the CDR3 is TGTGCCAGCGCGGAGGGACAATACAATGAGCAGTTCTTC. As protein: CASAEGQYNEQFF.

In its sample, this clonotype was seen a few times. The gene calls are TRBV27 and TRBJ1-4; D gene uncertain. V lost 2 bases to trimming and J lost 0 bases, with 10 bases between them. The CDR3 length is 16 residues. Germline CDR1 and CDR2: MNHEY and SMNVEV (reference sequence). The CDR3 DNA is TGTGCCAGCAGTTTAGGCGCAGGAACAACTAATGAAAAACTGTTTTTT. Translation: CASSLGAGTTNEKLFF.

This clonotype showed up just a few times. The chain has TRBV18 and TRBJ1-5, with TRBD1 identical over 9 bases. Trimming cost V 3 bases and J 5 bases; bases outside gene matches: 5. The germline CDR1 and CDR2 sequences are KGHSH and LQKENI. The CDR3 has 15 amino acids. The CDR3 sequence: CASSPRTGEDQPQHF. The DNA of the CDR3 is TGTGCCAGCTCACCCCGGACAGGGGAGGATCAGCCCCAGCATTTT.

In this sample, this clonotype turned up a few times. The V call is TRBV11-2, the J call TRBJ2-7, with 7 positions matching TRBD1. Germline values: CDR1 SGHAT, CDR2 FQNNGV. The V and J ends lost 4 bases and 5 bases, in that order; junction bases with no gene match: 14. CDR3 length: 16 amino acids. CDR3: CASSSSQGTVSNEQYF. The CDR3, as DNA: TGTGCCAGCAGCTCGTCCCAGGGGACAGTTTCAAACGAGCAGTACTTC.

This chain links TRBV4-1 with TRBJ1-1; D is unresolved. Germline CDR1 reads MGHRA; CDR2 reads YSYEKL. The V gene lost 0 bases and the J gene lost 4 bases, with 12 bases spanning the gap. CDR3 length equals 15 residues. The DNA for the CDR3 is TGCGCCAGCAGCCAAGATACCAGCCCGCTCACTGAAGCTTTCTTT. Protein sequence: CASSQDTSPLTEAFF.

The J gene is TRBJ1-1, the V gene TRBV11-2; a weak D match, TRBD1 (6 bases). The CDR3 is 18 residues long. The germline V gene encodes CDR1 SGHAT and CDR2 FQNNGV. Trimming shortened V by 2 bases and J by 0 bases, and 19 bases separated the two germline ends. The CDR3 loop is CASSLLRGASRMNTEAFF. DNA of the CDR3: TGTGCCAGCAGCTTACTCCGGGGGGCTAGTAGGATGAACACTGAAGCTTTCTTT.

This chain uses TRBV14 with TRBJ2-2; no reliable D call. This CDR3 is 14 amino acids long. Between the trimmed V and J ends, which lost 0 bases and 6 bases, there was a span of 8 bases. Per germline, CDR1 SGHDN and CDR2 FVKESK. The CDR3 DNA reads as TGTGCCAGCAGCCAAGATTTCCCTGCCGGGGAGCTGTTTTTT. Translated: CASSQDFPAGELFF.

This clonotype was detected a few times. The V gene is TRBV4-3, the J gene TRBJ1-2; D remains unclear. This CDR3 has 15 amino acids. CDR1 is LGHNA, CDR2 YSLEER, per germline. V dropped 0 bases and J dropped 2 bases, with 10 bases sitting between them. This CDR3 is CASSQDNSANYGYTF. In nucleotides, the CDR3 is TGCGCCAGCAGCCAAGACAACTCCGCGAACTATGGCTACACCTTC.

In this sample, this clonotype turned up a few times. This chain links TRBV12-3 or TRBV12-4 with TRBJ2-7; 8 positions match TRBD1. After removal of 5 bases from V and 3 bases from J, the junction contained 6 bases not matched to a gene. This CDR3 spans 14 amino acids. The CDR3 loop is CASSVDRGRYEQYF. The DNA for the CDR3 is TGTGCCAGCAGTGTCGACAGGGGTCGCTACGAGCAGTACTTC.

The DNA of the CDR3 is TGCGCCAGCAGCCCCGCGATTGACAGCGAGCAGTACTTC. Protein product: CASSPAIDSEQYF. The genes are TRBV4-1 and TRBJ2-7; the D gene is possibly TRBD1 (5 bases). Germline lookup yields CDR1 MGHRA and CDR2 YSYEKL. The germline V and J ends were trimmed by 4 bases and 6 bases, with 13 bases remaining between them. This CDR3 region has 13 residues.